This T cell receptor (beta chain) derives from a study of cytomegalovirus exposure and HLA in healthy donors. Overall study context: Earlier, approximately 190 million T cells were analyzed, and 117 million unique TCR beta sequences were found among them. Among over 300 genotyped donors, approximately 80% fell in the Caucasian-associated ancestry cluster.

Amplification used 60 Vbeta primers and 13 Jbeta primers. TCRdb keeps only in-frame clones here, not all; method: immunoSEQ multiplex PCR. The sample contains under 200,000 clones, approximately 80% of which appear only once. Germline CDR1 reads SNHLY; CDR2 reads FYNNEI. The CDR3 has 10 amino acids. Trimming took off 7 bases at V and 7 bases at J, with 7 bases between the two ends. The sequence was obtained from a woman in her twenties or thirties in good health and CMV-seropositive. Material: PBMCs. V gene TRBV2 combines with J gene TRBJ1-2, with unresolved D. The CDR3 sequence is CASTGFGYTF. The CDR3 DNA reads TGTGCCAGCACAGGTTTTGGCTACACCTTC.